Listed below are T cell receptor beta chains from one sample, sequenced in a study of blood T cells in healthy people across ages. From the 5' RACE reads, TCRdb called clonotypes with MiXCR, one entry per CDR3 protein. The sample holds about 380,000 distinct CDR3 sequences; 50% to 60% are singletons and the top ten take under 60%. Sequencing was done on a sample of blood. The origin of the receptors is a man aged 55 to 70 in good health. Both conserved end residues are part of each CDR3. Each record gives: clone size, V gene, CDR3 length, D gene, J gene, CDR3 protein, CDR3 DNA. The D gene is left open where the match is weak. Clone sizes are given selectively: once, few, many, or a class where the clone is expanded.

-,TRBV5-6,14,-,TRBJ2-5,CASSFDHDQETQYF,TGTGCCAGCAGCTTTGACCACGACCAAGAGACCCAGTACTTC
-,TRBV9,14,-,TRBJ2-1,CASSFQTGVREQFF,TGTGCCAGCAGCTTCCAGACCGGAGTACGGGAGCAGTTCTTC
many,TRBV2,16,TRBD2,TRBJ2-3,CASSGLGLAVTDTQYF,TGTGCCAGCAGTGGATTAGGACTAGCGGTCACAGATACGCAGTATTTT
-,TRBV11-1,16,-,TRBJ2-4,CASSLAGLRGTDIQYF,TGTGCCAGCAGCTTAGCGGGATTACGGGGAACGGACATTCAGTACTTC
-,TRBV5-1,17,-,TRBJ2-6,CASSLAGRISGANVLTF,TGCGCCAGCAGCTTGGCGGGACGTATCTCTGGGGCCAACGTCCTGACTTTC
many,TRBV20-1,11,-,TRBJ2-7,CSATPVGEQYF,TGCAGTGCCACCCCTGTGGGCGAGCAGTACTTC
-,TRBV6-6,17,TRBD1,TRBJ1-5,CASSYPGQGPRNQPQHF,TGTGCCAGCAGTTACCCGGGACAGGGGCCTCGCAATCAGCCCCAGCATTTT
-,TRBV20-1,14,TRBD2,TRBJ2-5,CSAMGLAGVEHQYF,TGCAGTGCAATGGGACTAGCGGGAGTGGAGCACCAGTACTTC
-,TRBV6-2/TRBV6-3,10,-,TRBJ1-1,CASLLAEAFF,TGTGCCAGTCTTCTAGCAGAAGCTTTCTTT
-,TRBV20-1,13,-,TRBJ2-1,CSASRGGYGEQFF,TGCAGTGCTAGTCGGGGAGGTTATGGTGAGCAGTTCTTC
-,TRBV6-5,16,-,TRBJ2-3,CASSYGGPGTTDTQYF,TGTGCCAGCAGTTACGGGGGACCCGGGACCACAGATACGCAGTATTTT
few,TRBV28,14,-,TRBJ2-4,CASSFPPPLGIQYF,TGTGCCAGCAGTTTCCCCCCCCCGCTGGGCATTCAGTACTTC
few,TRBV4-3,12,-,TRBJ1-2,CASSYTGSGYTF,TGCGCCAGCAGCTATACAGGGAGTGGCTACACCTTC
few,TRBV25-1,12,-,TRBJ2-7,CASSTLSNEQYF,TGTGCCAGCAGTACACTATCCAACGAGCAGTACTTC
-,TRBV10-3,17,TRBD1,TRBJ1-6,CASSITPAGGTYSPLHF,TGTGCCAGCAGTATAACCCCGGCAGGGGGAACCTATTCACCCCTCCACTTT
once,TRBV20-1,15,TRBD1,TRBJ2-7,CSARDVRLDRNEQYF,TGCAGTGCTAGAGATGTCCGACTGGACAGGAACGAGCAGTACTTC
few,TRBV5-1,14,-,TRBJ2-1,CASSPDRTHNEQFF,TGCGCCAGCAGCCCCGACAGGACTCACAATGAGCAGTTCTTC
many,TRBV5-1,14,TRBD1,TRBJ2-7,CASSSRDRVGEQYF,TGCGCCAGCAGCTCCCGGGACAGGGTGGGCGAGCAGTACTTC
-,TRBV11-2,16,-,TRBJ1-4,CASSLERAATNEKLFF,TGCGCCAGCAGCTTAGAAAGGGCTGCAACTAATGAAAAACTGTTTTTT
-,TRBV6-5,16,TRBD2,TRBJ2-1,CASSSLAGASYNEQFF,TGTGCCAGCAGTTCGCTAGCGGGAGCGTCCTACAATGAGCAGTTCTTC
-,TRBV7-2,13,-,TRBJ1-6,CASSTPGLIPLHF,TGTGCCAGCAGCACTCCGGGACTTATCCCCCTCCACTTT
-,TRBV30,13,-,TRBJ2-3,CAWSVAGTDTQYF,TGTGCCTGGAGTGTCGCGGGCACAGATACGCAGTATTTT
-,TRBV20-1,14,TRBD2,TRBJ2-1,CIPGTSGPYNEQFF,TGCATTCCCGGGACTAGCGGGCCCTACAATGAGCAGTTCTTC
few,TRBV7-2,13,-,TRBJ1-2,CASSQLGPLGYTF,TGTGCCAGCAGCCAGTTGGGACCTCTTGGCTACACCTTC
-,TRBV27,16,-,TRBJ2-7,CASSLYPGVMTYEQYF,TGTGCCAGCAGTTTATATCCAGGGGTGATGACTTACGAGCAGTACTTC
few,TRBV7-2,14,-,TRBJ1-2,CASSSGILGYGYTF,TGTGCCAGCAGCTCTGGGATACTGGGCTATGGCTACACCTTC
few,TRBV20-1,13,TRBD1,TRBJ2-1,CSASAQGADEQFF,TGCAGTGCTAGCGCCCAGGGGGCTGATGAGCAGTTCTTC
few,TRBV24-1,12,-,TRBJ2-1,CATSDSVGEQFF,TGTGCCACCAGTGACTCGGTTGGGGAGCAGTTCTTC
few,TRBV12-3/TRBV12-4,16,TRBD2,TRBJ2-7,CASSSRSTSGSSEQYF,TGTGCCAGCAGTTCGAGGTCAACTAGCGGGTCTTCCGAGCAGTACTTC
few,TRBV5-1,15,-,TRBJ2-3,CASSFGLPYTDTQYF,TGCGCCAGCAGCTTTGGACTACCCTACACAGATACGCAGTATTTT
-,TRBV6-5,14,TRBD1,TRBJ2-3,CASRTGKKADTQYF,TGTGCCAGCAGGACAGGGAAAAAGGCAGATACGCAGTATTTT
few,TRBV10-3,12,-,TRBJ2-7,CAISNNDYEQYF,TGTGCCATCAGTAATAATGACTACGAGCAGTACTTC
-,TRBV12-3/TRBV12-4,12,-,TRBJ1-1,CASSPTDREAFF,TGTGCCAGCAGCCCAACGGACAGAGAAGCTTTCTTT
-,TRBV3-1,14,-,TRBJ1-1,CASSQDTGSLEAFF,TGTGCCAGCAGCCAAGATACAGGGTCCCTTGAAGCTTTCTTT
few,TRBV6-2/TRBV6-3,13,TRBD2,TRBJ2-1,CASSWSGNNEQFF,TGTGCCAGCAGCTGGAGCGGGAACAATGAGCAGTTCTTC
-,TRBV18,16,-,TRBJ2-7,CASSPTMGGENYEQYF,TGTGCCAGCTCGCCCACGATGGGAGGAGAGAACTACGAGCAGTACTTC
-,TRBV29-1,13,TRBD1,TRBJ1-2,CSDATGSNYGYTF,TGCAGCGACGCGACAGGGTCGAACTATGGCTACACCTTC
-,TRBV7-9,15,-,TRBJ2-1,CASSPGGIQAAEQFF,TGTGCCAGCAGCCCTGGCGGGATTCAGGCAGCTGAGCAGTTCTTC
few,TRBV27,16,-,TRBJ1-6,CASSTQQVSGNSPLHF,TGTGCCAGCAGTACCCAACAGGTCTCAGGGAATTCACCCCTCCACTTT
-,TRBV9,17,TRBD1,TRBJ2-6,CASSPGQGAGGANVLTF,TGTGCCAGCAGCCCGGGACAGGGGGCAGGAGGGGCCAACGTCCTGACTTTC
-,TRBV28,15,TRBD2,TRBJ2-3,CASSLPLAGADTQYF,TGTGCCAGCAGTCTACCACTAGCGGGAGCGGATACGCAGTATTTT